The present T cell receptor beta chain was sequenced within a study of beta chain features in type 1 diabetes. Per the germline V gene, CDR1 is SQVTM and CDR2 is ANQGSEA. Trimming took 6 bases from V and 4 from J; bases not matched to a gene: 5. This CDR3 contains 12 residues. The study reverse transcribed the entire isolated RNA, so it sequenced expressed TCRB transcripts. Read counts averaged around 4 million for samples of naive, central memory and regulatory T cells. Sequencing used immunoSEQ multiplex PCR; TCRdb keeps in-frame clones, though not all of them. The sample carries roughly 340,000 clones, approximately 15% recorded once. This clone was counted only a few times. The target antigen is unknown. Findings and limits, study-wide: Among patients with Type 1 diabetes, TCRB CDR3s were moderately but significantly shorter in every one of the four CD4+ subsets. PCR might pick shorter templates more often, in the same way for patients and controls.

Each of the sorted populations had a purity greater than 95%. V is TRBV29-1 and J is TRBJ1-1, with 7 positions matching TRBD1. Sequenced: naive CD4+ T cells from blood. The TCR originated in a woman between 18 and 29 years old with type 1 diabetes. CDR3 sequence (DNA): TGCAGCGTCCAACAGGGGTCCACTGAAGCTTTCTTT. Protein product: CSVQQGSTEAFF.